Listed below are T cell receptor beta chains from one sample, sequenced in a study of T cells after yellow fever vaccination. MiXCR was run by TCRdb on the 5' RACE reads, yielding one entry per CDR3 protein. The sample holds about 350,000 distinct CDR3 sequences; around 8.1% are singletons and the top ten take 15% to 20%. The input for sequencing was PBMCs, taken about 41 days after the first yellow fever vaccination. The receptor source for this set is a man in his late teens or twenties who received the YFV17D yellow fever vaccine. Both conserved end residues are part of each CDR3. Each record gives: clone size, J gene, D gene, V gene, CDR3 DNA, CDR3 protein. A D gene is named only where the DNA matches it firmly. The size entry is marked missing in some rows and otherwise reads once, few, many or a size class.

>.|TRBJ1-3|.|TRBV25-1
TGTGCCAGCAGTGAACCAGGGGTCGGAAACACCATATATTTT
CASSEPGVGNTIYF
>few|TRBJ1-2|TRBD1|TRBV6-5
TGTGCCAGCAGTTACTCTGACAGGGGTATGGATGGCTACACCTTC
CASSYSDRGMDGYTF
>many|TRBJ2-7|.|TRBV7-8
TGTGCCAGCAGCTTAGAAATTCTAGGGGGTTTACCCTACGAGCAGTACTTC
CASSLEILGGLPYEQYF
>few|TRBJ2-2|TRBD1|TRBV6-1
TGTGCCAGCAGTCCCCGGGACAGCTTCACCGGGGAGCTGTTTTTT
CASSPRDSFTGELFF
>few|TRBJ2-3|.|TRBV6-5
TGTGCCAGCAGTTACAGGAGGGCCCAAAGCACAGATACGCAGTATTTT
CASSYRRAQSTDTQYF
>.|TRBJ2-5|TRBD2|TRBV7-2
TGTGCCAGCACCGGTAGCGGGGGGCCATCCGAGACCCAGTACTTC
CASTGSGGPSETQYF
>many|TRBJ2-3|TRBD2|TRBV4-2
TGTGCCAGCAGCCTCGGTCGGGGGGGGAACACAGATACGCAGTATTTT
CASSLGRGGNTDTQYF
>.|TRBJ2-1|TRBD1|TRBV18
TGTGCCAGCTCACCACGGACAGGGGTGCCAATTTACAATGAGCAGTTCTTC
CASSPRTGVPIYNEQFF
>.|TRBJ1-3|.|TRBV7-9
TGTGCCAGCAGCAGAGACACCTTTTGGGACTCTGGAAACACCATATATTTT
CASSRDTFWDSGNTIYF
>.|TRBJ1-2|.|TRBV12-3/TRBV12-4
TGTGCCAGCAGCCGGGACATATCCTCTTATGGCTACACCTTC
CASSRDISSYGYTF
>many|TRBJ2-3|.|TRBV6-6
TGTGCCAGCAGGGCCGAGATCTTAGGCACGCAGTATTTT
CASRAEILGTQYF
>.|TRBJ2-5|.|TRBV6-1
TGTGCCAGCAGTCCCTGGGGGGTGGTCTGGGAGACCCAGTACTTC
CASSPWGVVWETQYF
>.|TRBJ2-3|TRBD2|TRBV11-1
TGTGCCAGCAGCCTCAGGGCAGCCCTAGCGGGGCGCACAGATACGCAGTATTTT
CASSLRAALAGRTDTQYF
>.|TRBJ2-3|TRBD1|TRBV29-1
TGCAGCGTCGGACAGGGTTCAGATACGCAGTATTTT
CSVGQGSDTQYF
>few|TRBJ2-7|TRBD2|TRBV6-2/TRBV6-3
TGTGCCAGCAGACGACTAGCGGGCCTCCCCTACGAGCAGTACTTC
CASRRLAGLPYEQYF
>few|TRBJ1-1|.|TRBV5-4
TGTGCCAGCAGCTTTGTAGGTCTCGGCACTGAAGCTTTCTTT
CASSFVGLGTEAFF
>.|TRBJ2-1|.|TRBV7-9
TGTGCCAGCAGCTTAGCGGCAGGCGGTCTTGAGCAGTTCTTC
CASSLAAGGLEQFF
>few|TRBJ2-1|.|TRBV7-9
TGTGCCAGCAGCCCCTCGGTTGGGGGCAATGAGCAGTTCTTC
CASSPSVGGNEQFF
>.|TRBJ1-1|.|TRBV5-1
TGCGCCAGCAGTTACTATGGGGCAGGGCCGAACACTGAAGCTTTCTTT
CASSYYGAGPNTEAFF
>few|TRBJ2-4|.|TRBV4-2
TGTGCCAGCAGCCAAGATCTGGGAAACATTCAGTACTTC
CASSQDLGNIQYF
>.|TRBJ1-1|TRBD1|TRBV7-2
TGTGCCAGCAGCAGGACAGGGAGGAACACTGAAGCTTTCTTT
CASSRTGRNTEAFF
>.|TRBJ2-5|TRBD2|TRBV12-3/TRBV12-4
TGTGCCAGCAGTCGACGGGGGGTAGAGACCCAGTACTTC
CASSRRGVETQYF
>few|TRBJ1-4|.|TRBV4-1
TGCGCCAGCAGCCGCTGGACAGCACCTAATGAAAAACTGTTTTTT
CASSRWTAPNEKLFF